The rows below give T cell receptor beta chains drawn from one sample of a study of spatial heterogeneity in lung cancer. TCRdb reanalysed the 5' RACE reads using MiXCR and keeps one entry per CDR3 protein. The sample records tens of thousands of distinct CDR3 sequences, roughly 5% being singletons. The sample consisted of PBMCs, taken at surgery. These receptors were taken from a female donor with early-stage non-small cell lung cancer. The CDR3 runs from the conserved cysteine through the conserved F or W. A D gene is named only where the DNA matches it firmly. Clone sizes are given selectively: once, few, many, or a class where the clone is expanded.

TGTGCCACCAGCAGAGACCGGATAGGCACTGAAGCTTTCTTT,CATSRDRIGTEAFF,TRBJ1-1,TRBV15,.,many
TGTGCCAGTAGGGGGGGTATCGGCACTGAAGCTTTCTTT,CASRGGIGTEAFF,TRBJ1-1,TRBV19,.,few
TGTGCCAGCAGCTTGAAGCGGGGGGGCTCGGAGACCCAGTACTTC,CASSLKRGGSETQYF,TRBJ2-5,TRBV11-2,TRBD2,many
TGCAGCGTTGGGACAGGGGGGATTAATGAAAAACTGTTTTTT,CSVGTGGINEKLFF,TRBJ1-4,TRBV29-1,TRBD1,many
TGTGCCAGCAGTCCGTCTCAAGGGACTACCTACGAGCAGTACTTC,CASSPSQGTTYEQYF,TRBJ2-7,TRBV5-4,TRBD2,many
TGTGCCAGCAGTCCTTGGACAGGGGAAGACGAGCAGTACTTC,CASSPWTGEDEQYF,TRBJ2-7,TRBV6-5,TRBD1,many
TGTGCCAGCGGAATTGGCCTAGCGGGCTACGAGCAGTACTTC,CASGIGLAGYEQYF,TRBJ2-7,TRBV7-2,TRBD2,many
TGCGCCAGCAGCCAAGATGGGGGGAATTTGGCCACCGGGGAGCTGTTTTTT,CASSQDGGNLATGELFF,TRBJ2-2,TRBV4-3,.,many
TGTGCCAGCAGTGCCAGACCCTACGTCGGTGAGACCCAGTACTTC,CASSARPYVGETQYF,TRBJ2-5,TRBV6-5,.,many
TGCGCCAGCAGCTTGGCCTTTAACACCGGGGAGCTGTTTTTT,CASSLAFNTGELFF,TRBJ2-2,TRBV5-1,.,many
TGCAGTGCCTCCCCCGGAGCGGGTCGGACCGGGGAGCTGTTTTTT,CSASPGAGRTGELFF,TRBJ2-2,TRBV20-1,.,many
TGTGCCAGCAGCTTAGTTGGGTACCCTGGGGATACGCAGTATTTT,CASSLVGYPGDTQYF,TRBJ2-3,TRBV7-8,.,many
TGCAGTGCTAGCAGGACAGCCCCCCCTGAGCAGTTCTTC,CSASRTAPPEQFF,TRBJ2-1,TRBV20-1,.,many
TGTGCCATCACCCCTAGGAGAGAGAACACTGAAGCTTTCTTT,CAITPRRENTEAFF,TRBJ1-1,TRBV10-3,.,many
TGCGCCAGCAGCGGGAACCTAGCGGGGTGGGATGAGCAGTTCTTC,CASSGNLAGWDEQFF,TRBJ2-1,TRBV5-1,TRBD2,.
TGCGCCAGCAGTGGGACTAGCTTAAGTGAGCAGTTCTTC,CASSGTSLSEQFF,TRBJ2-1,TRBV10-2,TRBD2,.
TGTGCCAGCAGCACCCGGACTAGCACAGATACGCAGTATTTT,CASSTRTSTDTQYF,TRBJ2-3,TRBV7-9,.,few
TGTGCCAGCAGCTTTACAGGGGACTCCTACAATGAGCAGTTCTTC,CASSFTGDSYNEQFF,TRBJ2-1,TRBV5-5,TRBD1,many
TGTGCCAGCAGCTTAGCCAACTCTGGAAACACCATATATTTT,CASSLANSGNTIYF,TRBJ1-3,TRBV7-2,.,many
TGTGCCAGCAGTTTATCGACTAGCGGGAGGGTTAACACCGGGGAGCTGTTTTTT,CASSLSTSGRVNTGELFF,TRBJ2-2,TRBV28,TRBD2,many
TGTGCCAGCAGCTTGGTACTGGCGAGTGAGCAGTTCTTC,CASSLVLASEQFF,TRBJ2-1,TRBV5-6,.,many
TGCGCCAGCAGCCTCGGACTAGCGGGGGCCCTAAGCACAGATACGCAGTATTTT,CASSLGLAGALSTDTQYF,TRBJ2-3,TRBV5-1,TRBD2,many
TGTGCCAGCAGCCTCCGCCTCCAGGCCCCTTCGGAGCAGTACTTC,CASSLRLQAPSEQYF,TRBJ2-7,TRBV3-1,.,many
TGCAGTGCTAGTCTATCCAGGGACTCACCCCTCCACTTT,CSASLSRDSPLHF,TRBJ1-6,TRBV20-1,.,many
TGTGCCAGCAGCCCTTCCCCAGGGACGACCCAGTACTTC,CASSPSPGTTQYF,TRBJ2-5,TRBV11-2,.,many
TGTGCCAGCAGTTTGGTTCCAGGGAACACTGAAGCTTTCTTT,CASSLVPGNTEAFF,TRBJ1-1,TRBV28,.,many
TGCAGCGTTGCCCAGACTCTGGCCTACGAGCAGTACTTC,CSVAQTLAYEQYF,TRBJ2-7,TRBV29-1,.,many
TGTGCCAGCAGCCCGGACCGGGCCAGGGGTGAGCAGTACTTC,CASSPDRARGEQYF,TRBJ2-7,TRBV7-9,.,few
TGTGCCAGCAGCCCTCCCATCCTGGGGGACTTCTATGGCTACACCTTC,CASSPPILGDFYGYTF,TRBJ1-2,TRBV6-2/TRBV6-3,.,many
TGTGCCAGCAGCTTATGGGGGACAGGGGACACAGATACGCAGTATTTT,CASSLWGTGDTDTQYF,TRBJ2-3,TRBV7-2,TRBD1,many
TGTGCCAGCTCACCACCGAGGGGTGAGGGACCCACCTATGGCTACACCTTC,CASSPPRGEGPTYGYTF,TRBJ1-2,TRBV18,.,many
TGCGCCAGCAGCTTGGCGGCGGTGTCCTACAATGAGCAGTTCTTC,CASSLAAVSYNEQFF,TRBJ2-1,TRBV5-1,.,many
TGCAGTGCTAGAGGAGAGCTTTCGACAGGGCGGTCTGGGGAGCTGTTTTTT,CSARGELSTGRSGELFF,TRBJ2-2,TRBV20-1,TRBD1,many
TGTGCCAGCAGTTTAGGGGCGTTCAACCCCTATGGCTACACCTTC,CASSLGAFNPYGYTF,TRBJ1-2,TRBV6-5,.,many
TGCAGTGCTAGGTACCCTCGACTAGCAGTCGACGAGCAGTACTTC,CSARYPRLAVDEQYF,TRBJ2-7,TRBV20-1,TRBD2,few
TGCGCCAGCAGCTTGGTCGAAGAGCAGTTCTTC,CASSLVEEQFF,TRBJ2-1,TRBV5-1,.,many
TGTGCCAGCAGTGCGTTGGGCCGGGGGCCAGGATACGAGCAGTACTTC,CASSALGRGPGYEQYF,TRBJ2-7,TRBV25-1,.,many
TGTGCCAGTGAGCAGGGAGCAGATACGCAGTATTTT,CASEQGADTQYF,TRBJ2-3,TRBV6-6,.,few
TGCGCCAGCAGCCAAACCGGAGCTCAAGAGACCCAGTACTTC,CASSQTGAQETQYF,TRBJ2-5,TRBV4-1,.,few
TGCGCCAGCAGCTTGGGTAGCGGCACAGATACGCAGTATTTT,CASSLGSGTDTQYF,TRBJ2-3,TRBV5-1,.,many
TGTGCCAGCAGTTTATCTAGCGGGGGTTTCAATGAGCAGTTCTTC,CASSLSSGGFNEQFF,TRBJ2-1,TRBV12-3/TRBV12-4,TRBD2,many
TGTGCCAGCAGTGGCGGGACAGGGTCCTACAATGAGCAGTTCTTC,CASSGGTGSYNEQFF,TRBJ2-1,TRBV2,TRBD1,many
TGTGCCAGCAGGATCGACGGGGAGCAGTACTTC,CASRIDGEQYF,TRBJ2-7,TRBV7-9,.,many
TGTGCCAGCAGCTTAGTCCCGGACGGCTCCTACGAGCAGTACTTC,CASSLVPDGSYEQYF,TRBJ2-7,TRBV7-2,.,medium-sized
TGTGCCAGCGGGTTCGGGCTCTCTAAGAATGAGCAGTTCTTC,CASGFGLSKNEQFF,TRBJ2-1,TRBV7-2,.,few